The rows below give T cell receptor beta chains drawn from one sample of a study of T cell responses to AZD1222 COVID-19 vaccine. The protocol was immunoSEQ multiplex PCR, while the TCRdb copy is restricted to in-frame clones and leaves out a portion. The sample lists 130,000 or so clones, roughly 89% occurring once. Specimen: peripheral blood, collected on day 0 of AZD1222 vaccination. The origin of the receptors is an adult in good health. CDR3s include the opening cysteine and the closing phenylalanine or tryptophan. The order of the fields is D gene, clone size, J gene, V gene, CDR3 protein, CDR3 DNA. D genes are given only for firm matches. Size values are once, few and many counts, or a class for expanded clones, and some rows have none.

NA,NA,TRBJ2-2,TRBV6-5,CASSYSTGTGELFF,TGTGCCAGCAGTTACTCAACGGGGACCGGGGAGCTGTTTTTT
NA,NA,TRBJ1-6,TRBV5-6,CASSLGEGWNSPLHF,TGTGCCAGCAGCTTGGGGGAGGGATGGAATTCACCCCTCCACTTT
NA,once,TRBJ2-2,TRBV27,CASSWGYSGELFF,TGTGCCAGCAGTTGGGGGTATTCCGGGGAGCTGTTTTTT
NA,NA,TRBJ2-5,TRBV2,CASRATPLVTQYF,TGTGCCAGCAGGGCGACACCACTGGTGACCCAGTACTTC
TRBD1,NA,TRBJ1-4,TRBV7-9,CASSQQGDITNEKLFF,TGTGCCAGCAGCCAACAGGGGGATATAACTAATGAAAAACTGTTTTTT
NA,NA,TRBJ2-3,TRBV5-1,CASSLGSTDTQYF,TGCGCCAGCAGCTTGGGAAGCACAGATACGCAGTATTTT
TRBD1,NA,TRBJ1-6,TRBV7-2,CASTADRGGRSPLHF,TGTGCCAGCACGGCCGACAGGGGTGGTAGGTCACCCCTCCACTTT
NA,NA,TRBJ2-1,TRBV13,CASRLYGEQFF,TGTGCCAGCAGACTATACGGGGAGCAGTTCTTC
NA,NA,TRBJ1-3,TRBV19,CASSNRLAIYF,TGTGCCAGTTCGAACAGGTTGGCCATATATTTT
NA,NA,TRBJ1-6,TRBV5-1,CASSSAVNSPLHF,TGCGCTAGCAGCTCGGCAGTCAATTCACCCCTCCACTTT
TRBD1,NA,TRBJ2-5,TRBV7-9,CASSLESSGQGWETQYF,TGTGCCAGCAGCTTAGAATCTTCGGGACAGGGTTGGGAGACCCAGTACTTC
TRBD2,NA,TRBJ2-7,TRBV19,CASTNLYSGRPLFDEQYF,TGTGCCAGTACTAATCTTTATAGCGGGAGGCCCCTTTTCGACGAGCAGTACTTC
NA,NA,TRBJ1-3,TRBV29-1,CSVEVGVSGNTIYF,TGCAGCGTTGAAGTCGGCGTTTCTGGAAACACCATATATTTT
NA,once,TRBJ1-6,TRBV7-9,CASSLTTEDSPLHF,TGTGCCAGCAGCTTAACGACAGAAGATTCACCCCTCCACTTT
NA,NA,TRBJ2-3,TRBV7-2,CASSLVPGGGTSKDTQYF,TGTGCCAGCAGCTTAGTACCCGGGGGTGGGACATCTAAAGATACGCAGTATTTT
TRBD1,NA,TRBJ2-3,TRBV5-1,CASSPGQSTDTQYF,TGCGCCAGCAGCCCGGGACAGTCCACAGATACGCAGTATTTT
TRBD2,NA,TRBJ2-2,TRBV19,CASRRAGGNTGELFF,TGTGCCAGTAGAAGGGCGGGGGGAAACACCGGGGAGCTGTTTTTT
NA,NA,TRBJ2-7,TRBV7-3,CASSSFVSGEQYF,TGTGCCAGCAGCTCCTTCGTCAGCGGGGAGCAGTACTTC
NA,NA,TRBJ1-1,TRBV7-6,CASSPRQWNTEAFF,TGTGCCAGCAGCCCCCGACAGTGGAACACTGAAGCTTTCTTT
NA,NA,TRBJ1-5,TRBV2,CASTSGMGNQPQHF,TGTGCCAGCACTTCCGGGATGGGAAATCAGCCCCAGCATTTT
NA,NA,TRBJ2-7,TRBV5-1,CASSPRTETYEQYF,TGCGCCAGCAGCCCGAGGACAGAAACCTACGAGCAGTACTTC
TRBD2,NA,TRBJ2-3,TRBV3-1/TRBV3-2,CASSQDAGLAGVGNTDTQYF,TGTGCCAGCAGCCAAGACGCGGGACTAGCGGGAGTTGGTAACACAGATACGCAGTATTTT
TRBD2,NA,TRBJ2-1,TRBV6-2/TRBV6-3,CASSHPSSGRAGEQFF,TGTGCCAGCAGTCACCCATCTAGCGGGAGGGCCGGTGAGCAGTTCTTC
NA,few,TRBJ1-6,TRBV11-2,CASSSDSYNSPLHF,TGTGCCAGCAGCTCGGACAGCTATAATTCACCCCTCCACTTT
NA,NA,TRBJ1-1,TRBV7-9,CASSFGTAAEAFF,TGTGCCAGCAGCTTCGGGACCGCAGCTGAAGCTTTCTTT
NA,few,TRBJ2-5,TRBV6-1,CASSEGGQARTQYF,TGTGCCAGCAGTGAAGGGGGCCAGGCGCGGACCCAGTACTTC
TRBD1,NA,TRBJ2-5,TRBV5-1,CASSLRQGAETQYF,TGCGCCAGCAGCTTGAGGCAGGGGGCCGAGACCCAGTACTTC
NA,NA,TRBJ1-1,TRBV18,CASSPLQNTEAFF,TGTGCCAGCTCACCACTCCAGAACACTGAAGCTTTCTTT
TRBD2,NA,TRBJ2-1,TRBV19,CASSSFSGTVWYEQFF,TGTGCCAGTAGCTCTTTTAGCGGGACTGTATGGTATGAGCAGTTCTTC